The 23 T cell receptor beta chains in this list originate from one sample, sequenced in a study of blood T cell repertoires in COVID-19. The protocol was immunoSEQ multiplex PCR, while the TCRdb copy is restricted to in-frame clones and leaves out a portion. The sample contains 250,000 or so clones, approximately 80% of which appear only once. The sequenced sample consisted of peripheral blood. The receptor set was obtained from a man in his sixties with acute or convalescent COVID-19.

The J gene is TRBJ2-1, the V gene TRBV6-2 or TRBV6-3; 8 nucleotides align to TRBD2. CDR3 length: 16 amino acids. Germline CDR1 is MNHEY and CDR2 is SVGEGT. V shed 2 bases, J shed 9 bases, and the junction held 12 bases outside the gene matches. The CDR3 protein is CASSYLGRGKLGEQFF. The CDR3 DNA reads as TGTGCCAGCAGTTACCTCGGGAGGGGGAAATTGGGTGAGCAGTTCTTC.

V is TRBV11-2 and J is TRBJ2-7; TRBD1 matches 7 bases. The CDR3 is 15 residues long. Germline CDR1 reads SGHAT; CDR2 reads FQNNGV. Trimming took 5 bases from V and 6 from J; bases not matched to a gene: 13. CDR3 protein: CASSANTGQAFEQYF. The CDR3 DNA is TGTGCCAGCAGCGCGAACACCGGACAGGCGTTCGAGCAGTACTTC.

V usage is TRBV19 and J usage is TRBJ1-2, with 7 bases identical to TRBD1. The CDR3 length is 14 residues. From germline, CDR1 is LNHDA and CDR2 SQIVND (reference sequence). Losses at the gene ends were 7 bases for V and 5 bases for J; bases not matched to a gene: 10. CDR3 nucleotides: TGTGCCAGTAACGACCCGGGACAGCCATATGGCTACACCTTC. Translating gives CASNDPGQPYGYTF.

The chain has TRBV6-5 and TRBJ2-5, with TRBD2 matching 9 bases. The V gene end was trimmed by 8 bases and the J gene end by 2 bases; junction bases not matched to a gene: 6. Germline V gene lookup returns CDR1 MNHEY and CDR2 SVGAGI. The CDR3 has 14 amino acids. This CDR3 is CASRPLAGQETQYF. As DNA, the CDR3 is TGTGCCAGCCGCCCTCTAGCGGGGCAAGAGACCCAGTACTTC.

CDR3 residues: CASIGDRGYGYTF. In nucleotides, the CDR3 is TGTGCCAGCATTGGGGACAGGGGCTATGGCTACACCTTC. The chain has TRBV2 and TRBJ1-2; 10 bases are a match to TRBD1. V lost 7 bases and J lost 4; bases outside the gene matches: 3. There are 13 residues in the CDR3. Germline CDR1 and CDR2: SNHLY and FYNNEI.

This clone occurred once. The chain combines TRBV29-1 with TRBJ2-2; a possible D gene is TRBD1 (6 bases). Germline lookup yields CDR1 SQVTM and CDR2 ANQGSEA. The CDR3 sequence is 14 residues long. The V gene lost 4 bases and the J gene lost 6 bases, with 15 bases spanning the gap. The CDR3 loop reads CSVAKQGFAGELFF. In DNA form, the CDR3 reads TGCAGCGTTGCTAAACAGGGTTTCGCCGGGGAGCTGTTTTTT.

The chain joins TRBV30 to TRBJ1-6, with D hard to call. The CDR3 runs 12 residues. The germline gives CDR1 GTSNPN, CDR2 SVGIG (reference sequence). V was clipped by 3 bases and J by 10 bases, with 10 bases between them. The CDR3 region is CAWSPPRSPLHF. The DNA for the CDR3 is TGTGCCTGGAGCCCCCCGAGATCACCCCTCCACTTT.

This chain links TRBV6-2 or TRBV6-3 with TRBJ2-7, with TRBD1 identical over 8 bases. Germline loops: CDR1 MNHEY, CDR2 SVGEGT. Germline trimming cut 2 bases from V and 6 bases from J; bases unmatched to any gene: 0. The CDR3 has 12 residues. CDR3 residues: CASSYDRGEQYF. The CDR3 DNA reads TGTGCCAGCAGTTACGACAGGGGCGAGCAGTACTTC.

The V and J genes are TRBV18 and TRBJ1-1; tentatively, D is TRBD1 (6 bases). The CDR3 has 15 amino acids. Trimming shortened V by 1 base and J by 3 bases, and 12 bases separated the two germline ends. CDR1 KGHSH and CDR2 LQKENI come from the germline V gene. CDR3 amino acids: CASSPRQAVDTEAFF. The CDR3 DNA follows: TGTGCCAGCTCACCACGACAGGCGGTGGACACTGAAGCTTTCTTT.

This rearrangement joins TRBV15 to TRBJ2-5, with a tentative D call TRBD2 (5 bases). The CDR3 is 14 residues long. V lost 0 bases and J lost 4, with 9 bases in between. Germline lookup yields CDR1 LNHNV and CDR2 YYDKDF (reference sequence). CDR3 nucleotide sequence: TGTGCCACCAGCAGAGATCGAGGGCCAGAGACCCAGTACTTC. It codes for CATSRDRGPETQYF.

This clone was observed a single time. The CDR3 here is CASMRGGVGYEQFF. Written as DNA, the CDR3 is TGTGCCAGCATGAGAGGGGGAGTGGGATATGAGCAGTTCTTC. The chain employs TRBV6-6 and TRBJ2-1, with D perhaps matching TRBD1 (6 bases). The CDR3 consists of 14 residues. Germline V gene lookup returns CDR1 MNHNY and CDR2 SVGAGI (reference sequence). V lost 7 bases, J lost 8 bases, and 18 bases lay in between.

This chain uses TRBV25-1 with TRBJ1-2; D is ambiguous. V lost 3 bases and J lost 9, with 8 bases in between. This CDR3 is built from 11 residues. Germline lookup yields CDR1 MGHDK and CDR2 SYGVNS. The CDR3 sequence is CASSEQLSYTF. CDR3 nucleotides: TGTGCCAGCAGTGAGCAACTGAGCTACACCTTC.

The V and J genes are TRBV19 and TRBJ2-7; 11 positions match TRBD1. The CDR3 covers 16 residues. Trimming took 4 bases from V and 4 from J; bases not matched to a gene: 9. Germline assignment: CDR1 LNHDA and CDR2 SQIVND (reference sequence). In DNA form, the CDR3 reads TGTGCCAGTAGTAAGATGGGGACAGGGGGTGGGTACGAGCAGTACTTC. Amino acids: CASSKMGTGGGYEQYF.

The sample holds a few counts of this clone. J is TRBJ1-2 and V is TRBV5-1; 8 bases map to TRBD1. The CDR3 totals 13 residues. Germline CDR1 and CDR2: SGHRS and YFSETQ. The ends lost 4 bases at V and 4 bases at J; junction bases unmatched: 3. The DNA of the CDR3 is TGCGCCAGCAGCCCCGGGACAGGCTATGGCTACACCTTC. Amino acids: CASSPGTGYGYTF.

V and J are TRBV4-3 and TRBJ2-5; D gene uncertain. This CDR3 is built from 15 residues. Per germline, CDR1 LGHNA and CDR2 YSLEER. With 0 bases removed from V and 1 base from J, the gap between germline ends came to 9 bases. The CDR3 sequence: CASSQEYAPQETQYF. CDR3 sequence (DNA): TGCGCCAGCAGCCAAGAGTATGCGCCCCAAGAGACCCAGTACTTC.

The V gene is TRBV2, the J gene TRBJ1-5; TRBD1 might be the D (5 bases). CDR1 is SNHLY and CDR2 is FYNNEI in the germline V gene. Trimming took 2 bases from V and 4 from J, leaving 9 bases between them. The CDR3 contains 14 residues. CDR3 in DNA: TGTGCCAGCAGTGAACAGGGAATGAATCAGCCCCAGCATTTT. This translates into CASSEQGMNQPQHF.

The chain couples TRBV24-1 to TRBJ2-1; TRBD2 agrees at 10 bases. The CDR3 spans 16 residues. V dropped 3 bases and J dropped 5; count of bases not matched to a gene: 6. Germline V gives CDR1 KGHDR, CDR2 SFDVKD. CDR3 nucleotides: TGTGCCACCAGTGATGCTAGCGGGAGAAGGGACAATGAGCAGTTCTTC. Its protein product is CATSDASGRRDNEQFF.

The genes are TRBV10-3 and TRBJ2-2; possible D gene TRBD1, 5 bases. This CDR3 is built from 14 residues. The germline gives CDR1 ENHRY, CDR2 SYGVKD. V dropped 10 bases and J dropped 2 bases, with 14 bases sitting between them. The CDR3 sequence: CASLGAGNTGELFF. CDR3 sequence (DNA): TGTGCCAGCTTAGGGGCTGGAAACACCGGGGAGCTGTTTTTT.

This clone was detected only a few times. V gene TRBV4-2 combines with J gene TRBJ1-3, with D tentatively TRBD1 (6 bases). V lost 4 bases and J 6 bases, leaving 13 bases between the germline ends. Looked up from germline, CDR1 is LGHNA and CDR2 is YNFKEQ. This CDR3 region has 14 residues. CDR3 sequence (DNA): TGTGCCAGCAGCCCTTGGGGGGGCGAAAACACCATATATTTT. Residues: CASSPWGGENTIYF.

As to this clone: Germline is not matched at one junction end, which may reflect a read error. The chain joins TRBV3-1 (or the pseudogene TRBV3-2) to TRBJ2-1; 10 bases align to TRBD2. The CDR3 extends over 13 amino acids. Germline CDR1 and CDR2: LGHDT and YNNKEL (reference sequence). CDR3 loop: CASSQVSGGVRIF. CDR3 DNA sequence: TGTGCCAGCAGCCAAGTGAGCGGGGGGGTCCGGATCTTC.

The chain uses TRBV4-1 and TRBJ1-4, with D hard to call. This CDR3 region has 21 residues. V dropped 4 bases and J dropped 2 bases, with 29 bases sitting between them. The germline gives CDR1 MGHRA, CDR2 YSYEKL. The DNA of the CDR3 is TGCGCCAGCAGCCGTATTTACTCCGGGATACCGCTAGTTATCACTAATGAAAAACTGTTTTTT. Amino acid sequence: CASSRIYSGIPLVITNEKLFF.

The CDR3 DNA follows: TGTGCCAGCAGTAAGACAGGGGCCAAGCCCCAGCATTTT. The encoded protein is CASSKTGAKPQHF. The chain combines TRBV6-5 with TRBJ1-5, with TRBD1 matching over 8 bases. From germline, CDR1 is MNHEY and CDR2 SVGAGI. Germline trimming cut 5 bases from V and 8 bases from J; bases unmatched to any gene: 5. The CDR3 has 13 amino acids.

The chain employs TRBV19 and TRBJ2-2; TRBD2 agrees at 8 bases. The CDR3 is 14 residues long. The ends lost 5 bases at V and 9 bases at J; junction bases unmatched: 8. Germline assignment: CDR1 LNHDA and CDR2 SQIVND (reference sequence). CDR3 in DNA: TGTGCCAGTAGTCCGGGCGGGGGGCCCCGGGAGCTGTTTTTT. It encodes CASSPGGGPRELFF.